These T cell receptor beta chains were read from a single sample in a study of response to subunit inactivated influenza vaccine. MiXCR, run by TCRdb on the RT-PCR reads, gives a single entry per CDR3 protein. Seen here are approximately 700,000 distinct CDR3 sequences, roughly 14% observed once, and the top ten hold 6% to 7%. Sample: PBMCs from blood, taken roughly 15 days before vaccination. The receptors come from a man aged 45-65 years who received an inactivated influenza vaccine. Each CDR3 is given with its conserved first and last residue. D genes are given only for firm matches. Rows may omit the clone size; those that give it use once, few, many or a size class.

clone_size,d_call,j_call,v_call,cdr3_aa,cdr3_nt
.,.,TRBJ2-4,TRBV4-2,CASSPSSGGAKNIQYF,TGTGCCAGCAGCCCATCGTCTGGGGGAGCCAAAAACATTCAGTACTTC
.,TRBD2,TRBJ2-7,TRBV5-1,CASSLAGTSGGYEQYF,TGCGCCAGCAGCTTAGCTGGGACTAGCGGGGGCTACGAGCAGTACTTC
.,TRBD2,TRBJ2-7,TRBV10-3,CAISEERGYEQYF,TGTGCCATCAGTGAGGAGCGGGGCTACGAGCAGTACTTC
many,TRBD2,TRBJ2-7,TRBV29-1,CSVRLAGISYEQYF,TGCAGCGTCCGACTAGCGGGGATCTCCTACGAGCAGTACTTC
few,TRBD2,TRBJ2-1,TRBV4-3,CASSQDRSLAGYNEQFF,TGCGCCAGCAGCCAAGATCGATCTCTAGCGGGGTACAATGAGCAGTTCTTC
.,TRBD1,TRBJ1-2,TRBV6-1,CASSEGQGRSDGYTF,TGTGCCAGCAGTGAAGGACAGGGTCGGTCGGATGGCTACACCTTC
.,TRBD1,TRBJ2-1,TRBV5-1,CASSPRTGDGEQFF,TGCGCCAGCAGCCCACGGACAGGGGATGGTGAGCAGTTCTTC
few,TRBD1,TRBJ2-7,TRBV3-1,CASSRTQGPAYEQYF,TGTGCCAGCAGCCGGACACAGGGGCCAGCCTACGAGCAGTACTTC
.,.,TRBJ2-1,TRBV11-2,CASSLRQETYNEQFF,TGTGCCAGCAGCTTAAGACAGGAGACCTACAATGAGCAGTTCTTC
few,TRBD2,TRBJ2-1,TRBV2,CASEAGFSYNEQFF,TGTGCCAGCGAAGCGGGGTTTTCCTACAATGAGCAGTTCTTC
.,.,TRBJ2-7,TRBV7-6,CASSFSGGLAPEQYF,TGTGCCAGCAGCTTTTCCGGGGGGCTTGCCCCCGAGCAGTACTTC
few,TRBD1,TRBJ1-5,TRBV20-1,CSASTGTGDNQPQHF,TGCAGTGCCAGCACCGGGACAGGGGACAATCAGCCCCAGCATTTT
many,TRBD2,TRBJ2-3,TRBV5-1,CASSLAGTSGTDTQYF,TGCGCCAGCAGCTTGGCCGGGACTAGCGGCACAGATACGCAGTATTTT
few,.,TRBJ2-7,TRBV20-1,CRATGPYEQYF,TGCAGGGCGACAGGTCCCTACGAGCAGTACTTC
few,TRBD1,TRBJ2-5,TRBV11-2,CASSLVSDRGISGTQYF,TGTGCCAGCAGCTTAGTATCGGACAGGGGAATTAGTGGGACCCAGTACTTC
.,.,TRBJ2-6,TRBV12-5,CASGVSGANVLTF,TGTGCTAGTGGTGTCTCTGGGGCCAACGTCCTGACTTTC
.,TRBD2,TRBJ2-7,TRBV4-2,CASPSGRAGYEQYF,TGTGCCAGCCCGAGCGGGAGAGCCGGGTACGAGCAGTACTTC
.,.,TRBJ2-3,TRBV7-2,CASSLDGNTQYF,TGTGCCAGCAGCTTAGACGGAAATACGCAGTATTTT
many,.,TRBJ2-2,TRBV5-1,CASSPGDSMAGELFF,TGCGCCAGCAGCCCGGGAGATTCGATGGCCGGGGAGCTGTTTTTT
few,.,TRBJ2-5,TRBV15,CATSREAGQQETQYF,TGTGCCACCAGCAGAGAGGCGGGCCAGCAAGAGACCCAGTACTTC
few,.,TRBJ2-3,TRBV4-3,CASSQDHTGLWSTQYF,TGCGCCAGCAGCCAAGACCACACCGGGCTTTGGAGTACGCAGTATTTT
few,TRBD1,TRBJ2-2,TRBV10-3,CAIRTGANTGELFF,TGTGCCATCCGTACAGGGGCGAACACCGGGGAGCTGTTTTTT
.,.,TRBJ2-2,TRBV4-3,CASSQGVGGRGELFF,TGCGCCAGCAGCCAAGGCGTAGGCGGTCGCGGGGAGCTGTTTTTT
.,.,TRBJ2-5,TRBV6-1,CASSPRTHQETQYF,TGTGCCAGCAGTCCGCGGACACACCAAGAGACCCAGTACTTC
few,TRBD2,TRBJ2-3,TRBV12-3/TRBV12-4,CASTNSGGRGDTQYF,TGTGCCAGCACGAATAGCGGGGGGCGGGGAGATACGCAGTATTTT
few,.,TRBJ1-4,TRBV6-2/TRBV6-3,CASSYSTGASEKLFF,TGTGCCAGCAGTTACTCGACGGGGGCCAGTGAAAAACTGTTTTTT
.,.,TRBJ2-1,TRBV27,CASSQKNGTDEQFF,TGTGCCAGCAGTCAGAAAAACGGGACGGATGAGCAGTTCTTC
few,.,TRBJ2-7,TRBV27,CASSSGTYGYEQYF,TGTGCCAGCAGTTCAGGGACGTATGGCTACGAGCAGTACTTC
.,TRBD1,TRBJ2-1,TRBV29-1,CSVGWDRVHEQFF,TGCAGCGTTGGTTGGGACAGGGTGCATGAGCAGTTCTTC
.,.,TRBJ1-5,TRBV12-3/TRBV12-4,CTCSLEINTGLNQPQHF,TGTACCTGCAGTTTAGAAATAAACACTGGCCTCAATCAGCCCCAGCATTTT
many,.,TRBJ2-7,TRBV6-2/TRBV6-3,CASSSPTGLSYEQYF,TGTGCCAGCAGTTCCCCGACAGGCCTCTCCTACGAGCAGTACTTC
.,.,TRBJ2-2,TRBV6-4,CASSGSGERHRGAVFF,.
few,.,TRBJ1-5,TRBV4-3,CASSQDRGRQPQHF,TGCGCCAGCAGCCAAGACCGGGGCCGGCAGCCCCAGCATTTT
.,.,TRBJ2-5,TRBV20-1,CSALSGGNYQETQYF,TGCAGTGCTTTGTCCGGGGGCAACTATCAAGAGACCCAGTACTTC
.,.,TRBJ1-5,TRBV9,CASSVGSYNQPQHF,TGTGCCAGCAGCGTCGGCAGCTACAATCAGCCCCAGCATTTT
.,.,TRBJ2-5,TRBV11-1,CASSLVERERIRRETQYF,TGTGCCAGCAGCTTAGTTGAGCGCGAGAGGATACGACGAGAGACTCAGTACTTC
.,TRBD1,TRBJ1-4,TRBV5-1,CASSFQGGNEKLFF,TGCGCCAGCAGCTTCCAGGGGGGAAATGAAAAACTGTTTTTT
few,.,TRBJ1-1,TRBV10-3,CAIGDTEAFF,TGTGCCATCGGCGACACTGAAGCTTTCTTT
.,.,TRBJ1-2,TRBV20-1,CSASAGVYGYTF,TGCAGTGCTAGTGCGGGAGTGTATGGCTACACCTTC
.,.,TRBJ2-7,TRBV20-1,CSARRQVLTYEQYF,TGCAGTGCTAGACGCCAGGTTCTCACCTACGAGCAGTACTTC
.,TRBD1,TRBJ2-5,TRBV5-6,CASSSQLLGQTQETQYF,TGTGCCAGCAGCTCCCAGCTCCTGGGACAGACCCAAGAGACCCAGTACTTC